This T cell receptor beta chain was sequenced during a study of blood T cell repertoires in COVID-19. On the study more broadly: Sites in the United States, Italy and Spain provided acute and convalescent COVID-19 samples. PBMCs, B-cell-depleted T cells, or T cells were the source of the cDNA or gDNA that made up the material.

In the study's own analysis: Estimates of nucleated cell counts were drawn from the amplification of reference gene primers. Produced via immunoSEQ multiplex PCR; TCRdb's table is partial and in-frame only. The D gene and trimming were derived from the DNA, and the V and J assignments and clone size from that table. The table records 210,000 or so clones, about four fifths of them present only once. With 0 bases removed from V and 4 bases from J, the gap between germline ends came to 4 bases. The V gene's germline CDR1 is LNHNV and CDR2 YYDKDF (reference sequence). This CDR3 has 13 residues. Sequences were obtained from peripheral blood. The V and J genes are TRBV15 and TRBJ1-5; D not certain. The origin of this receptor is an older woman with active or convalescent COVID-19. The CDR3, as DNA: TGTGCCACCAGCAGAGAGCGGAATCAGCCCCAGCATTTT. This gives the protein CATSRERNQPQHF.